The next 32 T cell receptor beta chains were all read from a single sample in a study of T-cell memory formation after mild COVID-19 (dated by TCRdb to the early 2020s). Receptor amplification or capture employed 5' RACE. Sequenced on an Illumina NovaSeq 6000. TCRdb reprocessing: public reads trimmed at Q25 with fastp, clones called with MiXCR, in-frame beta chains kept. Every CDR3 protein is listed once, alongside the most common genes and DNA of its rows. This sample is represented by around 340,000 distinct CDR3 sequences; approximately 12% of them were singletons. In total, the top ten clones hold roughly a fifth of the sample. Sequencing was carried out using PBMCs or a T cell subset sorted from them (not recorded which). The origin of the receptors is a man younger than 35 who had mild COVID-19 (a few samples of this study predate the infection). The sample titles of this study are shuffled in the database, so cell type and time point are left out; the donor was told from shared clones.

Only a few counts were recorded for this clonotype. The chain combines TRBV12-3 or TRBV12-4 with TRBJ1-6, with D maybe TRBD1 (6 bases). Trimming shortened V by 6 bases and J by 2 bases, and 14 bases separated the two germline ends. CDR3 length: 16 residues. In nucleotides, the CDR3 is TGTGCCAGCAGCCCGAGGGGGGATACCTATAATTCACCCCTCCACTTT. Amino acids: CASSPRGDTYNSPLHF.

The V and J genes are TRBV4-2 and TRBJ2-7; TRBD2 aligns across 9 bases. CDR3 length equals 15 residues. CDR1 and CDR2 from the germline V gene are LGHNA and YNFKEQ. The junction had 3 bases not matched to a gene; V was cut back by 1 base and J by 2 bases. The DNA for the CDR3 is TGTGCCAGCAGCCAAGGACTAGCGGTAACCTACGAGCAGTACTTC. Residues: CASSQGLAVTYEQYF.

The rearrangement uses TRBV12-3 or TRBV12-4 and TRBJ1-5; perhaps TRBD1 as D (5 bases). The CDR3 consists of 13 residues. Between the trimmed V and J ends, which lost 6 bases and 10 bases, there was a span of 16 bases. The CDR3 loop reads CASSFRDPPPQHF. CDR3 nucleotide sequence: TGTGCCAGCAGCTTCCGGGACCCCCCTCCCCAGCATTTT.

The V and J genes are TRBV5-1 and TRBJ2-3, with D perhaps given as TRBD1 or TRBD2 (5 bases each). Germline V CDR1 and CDR2: SGHRS, YFSETQ. The CDR3 has 16 residues. Trimming left V 0 bases short and J 4 bases short, with 15 bases between. The CDR3 loop is CASSLAAGQRADTQYF. CDR3 coding DNA: TGCGCCAGCAGCTTGGCTGCAGGGCAGAGGGCAGATACGCAGTATTTT.

Ten or more counts support this clonotype. V is TRBV11-2 and J is TRBJ2-5, with 8 bases lining up with TRBD2. Trimming removed 3 bases from V and 2 bases from J; junction bases left unmatched: 5. Germline CDR1 SGHAT, CDR2 FQNNGV. This CDR3 comprises 15 residues. CDR3 sequence (DNA): TGTGCCAGCAGCTTTGCGGGGGGCTTTCAAGAGACCCAGTACTTC. Protein sequence: CASSFAGGFQETQYF.

This chain connects TRBV20-1 to TRBJ2-1, with TRBD2 matching 8 bases. Unmatched junction bases numbered 11, after V lost 4 bases and J lost 9 bases. The CDR3 is made up of 14 amino acids. Germline CDR1 is DFQATT and CDR2 is SNEGSKA (reference sequence). The CDR3: CSATTGGGASEQFF. CDR3 nucleotides: TGCAGTGCTACCACGGGAGGGGGGGCTAGTGAGCAGTTCTTC.

The rearrangement links TRBV12-3 or TRBV12-4 to TRBJ2-2, with D hard to call. This CDR3 has 13 residues. V gave up 2 bases and J gave up 8 bases, with 9 bases separating them. The CDR3 sequence: CASSLRLGGELFF. For the CDR3, the DNA is TGTGCCAGCAGTTTACGGCTAGGGGGGGAGCTGTTTTTT.

This chain joins TRBV20-1 and TRBJ2-1; D remains unclear. CDR3 size: 11 residues. In germline, CDR1 is DFQATT, CDR2 SNEGSKA (reference sequence). The V end was cut by 6 bases, the J end by 8 bases, with 11 bases between. The CDR3 DNA reads TGCAGTGCGAAAAAGATTGATGAGCAGTTCTTC. Protein sequence: CSAKKIDEQFF.

This sequence joins TRBV9 and TRBJ2-3; D possibly corresponds to TRBD2 (5 bases). The V end was cut by 0 bases, the J end by 0 bases, with 14 bases between. The CDR3 sequence is 17 residues long. Germline CDR1 reads SGDLS; CDR2 reads YYNGEE. CDR3 coding DNA: TGTGCCAGCAGCGTAGGGGTCGGCAGGACTAGCACAGATACGCAGTATTTT. Its translation: CASSVGVGRTSTDTQYF. The whole variable domain, remainder taken from reference TRBV9 and TRBJ2-3, is DSGVTQTPKHLITATGQRVTLRCSPRSGDLSVYWYQQSLDQGLQFLIQYYNGEERAKGNILERFSAQQFPDLHSELNLSSLELGDSALYFCASSVGVGRTSTDTQYFGPGTRLTVL.

The chain has TRBV6-2 or TRBV6-3 and TRBJ1-2; 9 nucleotides agree with TRBD1. V shed 4 bases and J 7 bases; nucleotides not matched to a gene: 4. Per germline, CDR1 MNHEY and CDR2 SVGEGT. This CDR3 contains 13 residues. CDR3 DNA sequence: TGTGCCAGCAGTTCCTGGACAGGGGCTGGCTACACCTTC. It yields the protein CASSSWTGAGYTF.

The chain employs TRBV5-1 and TRBJ2-4; TRBD1 matches 9 bases. CDR1 and CDR2 from the germline V gene are SGHRS and YFSETQ. This CDR3 contains 17 residues. Trimming took 4 bases from V and 10 from J; bases not matched to a gene: 18. The CDR3 coding sequence is TGCGCCAGCAGCGCACGACAGGGGGGACTCCTCGAGGGAATTCAGTACTTC. Its protein product is CASSARQGGLLEGIQYF.

This clonotype was observed a few times. The CDR3 sequence: CSVVRTVGNTEAFF. The CDR3, as DNA: TGCAGCGTTGTCCGGACAGTAGGGAACACTGAAGCTTTCTTT. This chain connects TRBV29-1 to TRBJ1-1; D is possibly TRBD1 (6 bases). The CDR3 totals 14 residues. Germline loops: CDR1 SQVTM, CDR2 ANQGSEA. The V end was cut by 4 bases, the J end by 1 base, with 13 bases between.

At least ten counts were recorded for this clonotype. The chain combines TRBV9 with TRBJ2-7; D possibly matches TRBD1 or TRBD2 (5 bases each). V lost 4 bases, J lost 0 bases, and 14 bases lay in between. Germline-derived CDR1 and CDR2 are SGDLS and YYNGEE. This CDR3 region has 15 residues. CDR3 coding DNA: TGTGCCAGCAGCCCCGGGGACGGATACTCCTACGAGCAGTACTTC. Its protein product is CASSPGDGYSYEQYF.

This clonotype was seen a handful of times. The chain combines TRBV4-1 with TRBJ2-2, with TRBD2 as a possible D gene (6 bases). The germline V and J ends were trimmed by 8 bases and 4 bases, with 17 bases remaining between them. The CDR3 extends over 15 amino acids. Per germline, CDR1 MGHRA and CDR2 YSYEKL. The CDR3 here is CASAYADGGTGELFF. CDR3 nucleotides: TGCGCCAGCGCTTACGCGGACGGGGGCACCGGGGAGCTGTTTTTT.

The chain combines TRBV2 with TRBJ2-2; the D is unclear. The CDR3 extends over 13 amino acids. Germline V gene data show CDR1 as SNHLY and CDR2 as FYNNEI. The V and J ends lost 6 bases and 4 bases respectively, with 9 bases between them. CDR3 in amino acids: CASRETPTGELFF. CDR3 coding DNA: TGTGCCAGCAGGGAGACTCCCACCGGGGAGCTGTTTTTT.

The chain has TRBV7-2 and TRBJ2-6, with D uncertain. The CDR3 is 16 residues long. V lost 0 bases and J 2 bases, leaving 8 bases between the germline ends. The germline gives CDR1 SGHTA, CDR2 FQGNSA. CDR3 region: CASSLALGTGANVLTF. The CDR3 bases are TGTGCCAGCAGCTTAGCGCTGGGGACTGGGGCCAACGTCCTGACTTTC.

This clonotype was detected a few times. The rearrangement uses TRBV12-3 or TRBV12-4 and TRBJ2-3, with D perhaps assigned TRBD1 or TRBD2 (5 bases each). Trimming took 8 bases from V and 3 from J, leaving 15 bases between them. There are 14 residues in the CDR3. DNA for the CDR3: TGTGCCAGCCGGAGCGCTGGGGGTACAGATACGCAGTATTTT. This encodes CASRSAGGTDTQYF.

This clonotype was seen many times. This rearrangement joins TRBV28 to TRBJ2-5, with 8 bases lining up with TRBD2. Trimming removed 5 bases from V and 1 base from J; junction bases left unmatched: 3. The CDR3 totals 14 residues. The germline V gene has CDR1 MDHEN and CDR2 SYDVKM. CDR3 loop: CASSLLAAQETQYF. The DNA for the CDR3 is TGTGCCAGCAGTCTACTAGCGGCCCAAGAGACCCAGTACTTC.

This chain uses TRBV6-2 or TRBV6-3 with TRBJ2-7; D assignment may be TRBD1 or TRBD2 (5 bases each). Germline V gene lookup returns CDR1 MNHEY and CDR2 SVGEGT. This CDR3 has 15 amino acids. Trimming took 2 bases from V and 0 from J, leaving 11 bases between them. The chain's CDR3 is CASSYRDGYSYEQYF. The CDR3 coding sequence is TGTGCCAGCAGTTACAGGGACGGCTACTCCTACGAGCAGTACTTC.

In this sample, this clonotype turned up a few times. This chain joins TRBV7-9 and TRBJ1-2; perhaps TRBD1 as D (5 bases). The CDR3 runs 14 residues. Trimming stripped 5 bases from V and 0 bases from J, with 10 bases between. Germline V gene data show CDR1 as SEHNR and CDR2 as FQNEAQ (reference sequence). CDR3 bases: TGTGCCAGCAGCCTCGGGGCCACTAACTATGGCTACACCTTC. It specifies CASSLGATNYGYTF.

The chain couples TRBV18 to TRBJ2-3; 11 bases are a match to TRBD2. The V segment lost 6 bases and the J segment 4 bases; nucleotides outside the gene matches: 9. Germline V gene data show CDR1 as KGHSH and CDR2 as LQKENI. The CDR3 has 16 amino acids. The DNA of the CDR3 is TGTGCCAGCTCCCCCTACACTAGCGGGGGTGCAGATACGCAGTATTTT. Protein sequence: CASSPYTSGGADTQYF.

This clonotype came up a few times. V is TRBV5-1 and J is TRBJ2-3, with TRBD2 matching 9 bases. Germline-derived CDR1 and CDR2 are SGHRS and YFSETQ. The V gene end was trimmed by 4 bases and the J gene end by 4 bases; junction bases not matched to a gene: 4. CDR3 length: 14 residues. The chain's CDR3 is CASSPGTSSDTQYF. The CDR3 DNA follows: TGCGCCAGCAGCCCCGGGACTAGCTCAGATACGCAGTATTTT.

This rearrangement joins TRBV4-2 to TRBJ1-5, with a tentative D call TRBD1 (5 bases). The CDR3 contains 17 residues. Trimming stripped 0 bases from V and 4 bases from J, with 16 bases between. Germline V CDR1 and CDR2: LGHNA, YNFKEQ. The CDR3 DNA follows: TGTGCCAGCAGCCAAGAGCCGCAGGGCGGAGTAAATCAGCCCCAGCATTTT. Translating it yields CASSQEPQGGVNQPQHF.

This clonotype was counted a few times. The chain couples TRBV18 to TRBJ2-1, with a possible D match to TRBD2 (5 bases). Germline CDR1 is KGHSH and CDR2 is LQKENI. Trimming cost V 3 bases and J 8 bases, with 14 bases left between them. This CDR3 is built from 14 residues. CDR3 in DNA: TGTGCCAGCTCACCTTCCGAGGGCGTCGATGAGCAGTTCTTC. Translated: CASSPSEGVDEQFF.

The rearrangement joins TRBV4-1 to TRBJ2-1, with 12 bases lining up with TRBD2. CDR3 size: 16 residues. V lost 4 bases and J lost 9; bases outside the gene matches: 10. Germline V gene lookup returns CDR1 MGHRA and CDR2 YSYEKL. For the CDR3, the DNA is TGCGCCAGCAGCCGCGTAACTAGCGGGGGGCCCCCTGAGCAGTTCTTC. Translation gives CASSRVTSGGPPEQFF.

The gene calls are TRBV29-1 and TRBJ1-2; D call uncertain. The CDR3 totals 13 residues. The V gene lost 0 bases and the J gene lost 8 bases, with 13 bases spanning the gap. CDR1 is SQVTM and CDR2 is ANQGSEA in the germline V gene. The DNA of the CDR3 is TGCAGCGTTGAAGATTCTGGGCCTTCGGGCTACACCTTC. This sequence encodes CSVEDSGPSGYTF.

This clonotype was seen repeatedly, ten times or more. The chain links TRBV9 to TRBJ2-1, with 9 bases fitting TRBD2. Germline V gives CDR1 SGDLS, CDR2 YYNGEE. This CDR3 contains 13 residues. With 7 bases clipped from V and 10 bases from J, the junction kept 9 bases outside the gene matches. This CDR3 is CASGASGVGEQFF. The CDR3 DNA reads as TGTGCCAGCGGTGCTAGCGGGGTTGGAGAGCAGTTCTTC. Filled out from reference TRBV9 and TRBJ2-1, the complete variable domain reads DSGVTQTPKHLITATGQRVTLRCSPRSGDLSVYWYQQSLDQGLQFLIQYYNGEERAKGNILERFSAQQFPDLHSELNLSSLELGDSALYFCASGASGVGEQFFGPGTRLTVL.

In its sample, this clonotype was seen a few times. The V call is TRBV5-1, the J call TRBJ1-1; tentative D call: TRBD1 (6 bases). Germline V gene data show CDR1 as SGHRS and CDR2 as YFSETQ. This CDR3 is 16 amino acids long. Trimming removed 1 base at V and 1 base at J, with 14 bases between. The CDR3 loop is CASSLLSRGTNTEAFF. Written as DNA, the CDR3 is TGCGCCAGCAGCTTGCTGTCAAGGGGGACGAACACTGAAGCTTTCTTT.

The V gene is TRBV7-2, the J gene TRBJ1-2; 7 nucleotides match TRBD1. From germline, CDR1 is SGHTA and CDR2 FQGNSA. The CDR3 runs 13 residues. J was trimmed by 6 bases and V by 5 bases; bases with no gene match: 6. CDR3 amino acids: CASSPGTDNGYTF. CDR3 bases: TGTGCCAGCAGCCCCGGGACAGACAATGGCTACACCTTC.

This clonotype has a count of ten or more. This chain uses TRBV5-1 with TRBJ1-2, with TRBD1 identical over 8 bases. J gave up 6 bases and V 0 bases, and 1 base lay outside the gene matches. The CDR3 spans 13 residues. Germline V CDR1 and CDR2: SGHRS, YFSETQ. For the CDR3, the DNA is TGCGCCAGCAGCTTGGCAGGGGGCCATGGCTACACCTTC. It is translated as CASSLAGGHGYTF.

This clonotype has just a few counts. The genes are TRBV7-6 and TRBJ1-5; no clear D gene. This CDR3 has 16 amino acids. V lost 2 bases and J 3 bases, leaving 14 bases between the germline ends. The germline V gene has CDR1 SGHVS and CDR2 FNYEAQ. The CDR3 reads CASSLLGSRNNQPQHF. As DNA, the CDR3 is TGTGCCAGCAGCTTACTAGGTTCCCGAAACAATCAGCCCCAGCATTTT.

This clonotype was seen more than once but under ten times. The J gene is TRBJ2-7, the V gene TRBV5-1, with 7 nucleotides matching TRBD2. Germline loops: CDR1 SGHRS, CDR2 YFSETQ. With 4 bases clipped from V and 2 bases from J, the junction kept 9 bases outside the gene matches. This CDR3 comprises 15 residues. The CDR3 is CASSPHSSGPYEQYF. DNA for the CDR3: TGCGCCAGCAGCCCTCATTCTAGCGGCCCCTACGAGCAGTACTTC. Full variable domain (rest looked up from reference TRBV5-1 and TRBJ2-7): KAGVTQTPRYLIKTRGQQVTLSCSPISGHRSVSWYQQTPGQGLQFLFEYFSETQRNKGNFPGRFSGRQFSNSRSEMNVSTLELGDSALYLCASSPHSSGPYEQYFGPGTRLTVT.